This is a list of T cell receptor beta chains from one sample in a study of technical replicates of blood from four donors. The method was immunoSEQ multiplex PCR; TCRdb's version includes in-frame clones alone and lacks a portion of them. There are 74,000 or so clones in the sample; approximately 97% occur only once, and nearly 0.2% lies in the top ten. The sample was T cells isolated from PBMCs. The receptors come from a human donor in good health. Each CDR3 is given with its conserved first and last residue. The D gene is left open where the match is weak.

j_call	v_call	d_call	cdr3_aa	cdr3_nt
TRBJ2-2	TRBV2	-	CASSEALARTNTGELFF	TGTGCCAGCAGTGAAGCGCTAGCCCGAACGAACACCGGGGAGCTGTTTTTT
TRBJ2-2	TRBV7-3	-	CASSFAGAGELFF	TGTGCCAGCAGCTTCGCAGGGGCCGGGGAGCTGTTTTTT
TRBJ2-7	TRBV6-5	-	CASSYGGEQYF	TGTGCCAGCAGTTACGGGGGGGAGCAGTACTTC
TRBJ2-2	TRBV5-1	-	CASSLVRGRGDTGELFF	TGCGCCAGCAGCTTGGTCCGTGGCAGGGGCGACACCGGGGAGCTGTTTTTT
TRBJ1-5	TRBV2	-	CASSLGSRMNQPQHF	TGTGCCAGCAGTCTGGGCAGCCGGATGAATCAGCCCCAGCATTTT
TRBJ2-5	TRBV6-5	TRBD2	CASSYTLAGVQETQYF	TGTGCCAGCAGTTACACCCTAGCGGGGGTACAAGAGACCCAGTACTTC
TRBJ1-4	TRBV5-1	-	CASSLVRAGVNEKLFF	TGCGCCAGCAGCTTGGTCAGGGCCGGAGTTAATGAAAAACTGTTTTTT
TRBJ1-1	TRBV5-4	-	CASGSGGNTEAFF	TGTGCCAGTGGCTCCGGAGGGAACACTGAAGCTTTCTTT
TRBJ2-3	TRBV5-4	-	CASSFRGFKRRDTQYF	TGTGCCAGCAGCTTCAGGGGTTTTAAGCGGCGAGATACGCAGTATTTT
TRBJ2-2	TRBV7-9	TRBD1	CASSAGQDSGELFF	TGTGCCAGCAGCGCAGGACAGGATAGCGGGGAGCTGTTTTTT
TRBJ1-1	TRBV5-4	TRBD1	CATQKDRFEAFF	TGTGCCACACAGAAGGACAGGTTTGAAGCTTTCTTT
TRBJ1-2	TRBV7-9	-	CASSLGWGGDYGYTF	TGTGCCAGCAGCTTAGGCTGGGGCGGGGACTATGGCTACACCTTC
TRBJ2-7	TRBV30	-	CAWRPHQPSYEQYF	TGTGCCTGGAGGCCACACCAACCCTCCTACGAGCAGTACTTC
TRBJ2-1	TRBV19	TRBD1	CASSITGQGGNEQFF	TGTGCCAGTAGTATTACGGGACAGGGGGGCAATGAGCAGTTCTTC
TRBJ2-6	TRBV29-1	-	CSVEQGYAGANVLTF	TGCAGCGTTGAGCAGGGATACGCTGGGGCCAACGTCCTGACTTTC
TRBJ2-2	TRBV7-6	TRBD2	CASSLVPLAGGQGNTGELFF	TGTGCCAGCAGCTTAGTGCCCCTAGCGGGGGGCCAGGGAAACACCGGGGAGCTGTTTTTT
TRBJ2-7	TRBV6-5	-	CASSPTGILYEQYF	TGTGCCAGCAGCCCCACCGGGATACTCTACGAGCAGTACTTC
TRBJ2-7	TRBV4-1	TRBD2	CASSQGTSGRQAQYF	TGCGCCAGCAGCCAAGGGACTAGCGGGAGACAGGCGCAGTACTTC
TRBJ1-1	TRBV7-2	-	CASSLVVTVMNTEAFF	TGTGCCAGCAGCTTAGTCGTTACAGTAATGAACACTGAAGCTTTCTTT
TRBJ1-2	TRBV7-2	-	CASSRSGGEDYGYTF	TGTGCCAGCAGCCGCAGCGGGGGTGAGGACTATGGCTACACCTTC
TRBJ2-1	TRBV28	-	CASSTGGIHEQFF	TGTGCCAGCAGCACCGGCGGGATCCATGAGCAGTTCTTC
TRBJ1-5	TRBV11-3	-	CASSLGGPGGEQPQHF	TGTGCCAGCAGCTTAGGCGGCCCCGGAGGGGAGCAGCCCCAGCATTTT
TRBJ2-2	TRBV5-1	-	CASSAPTGPNTGELFF	TGCGCCAGCAGTGCCCCCACAGGTCCGAACACCGGGGAGCTGTTTTTT
TRBJ2-5	TRBV27	-	CASNSHGGTKETQYF	TGTGCCAGCAACTCACACGGGGGAACAAAAGAGACCCAGTACTTC
TRBJ1-5	TRBV6-1	-	CASSLQGRSNQPQHF	TGTGCCAGCAGTTTGCAGGGAAGGAGCAATCAGCCCCAGCATTTT